This passage covers 23 T cell receptor beta chains from one sample sequenced in a study of T cells after yellow fever vaccination. Each CDR3 protein gets one entry after TCRdb re-called the 5' RACE reads with MiXCR. Of about 140,000 distinct CDR3 sequences listed, less than 8.5% are singletons. Sequenced here: CD4+ T cells sorted from PBMCs, sampled 10 days after the yellow fever booster vaccination. The source is a man aged 30 to 45 who received the YFV17D yellow fever vaccine.

This clonotype was detected only a few times. For the CDR3, the DNA is TGCAGTGCTTGGGGCCCTAATCACAGGGCCCAGGAGACCCAGTACTTC. Translated: CSAWGPNHRAQETQYF. The chain is built from TRBV20-1 and TRBJ2-5; D possibly corresponds to TRBD1 (6 bases). V lost 5 bases to trimming and J lost 5 bases, with 24 bases between them. Germline V gene lookup returns CDR1 DFQATT and CDR2 SNEGSKA (reference sequence). The CDR3 runs 16 residues.

This clonotype was seen only a few times. The CDR3 nucleotides are TGTGCCAGCAGCCCCACGGGGACAGAGGACTCACCCCTCCACTTT. This codes for CASSPTGTEDSPLHF. The genes are TRBV3-1 and TRBJ1-6; 7 bases map to TRBD1. The germline CDR1 and CDR2 sequences are LGHDT and YNNKEL (reference sequence). This CDR3 has 15 amino acids. V gave up 4 bases and J gave up 10 bases; unmatched junction bases: 10.

This clonotype was observed many times. The chain joins TRBV20-1 to TRBJ1-5; a weak D match, TRBD1 (5 bases). The CDR3 is 14 residues long. Germline V CDR1 and CDR2: DFQATT, SNEGSKA (reference sequence). CDR3 coding DNA: TGCAGCGGCTTTGGGGGGTTTGGCAATCAGCCCCAGCATTTT. Its translation is CSGFGGFGNQPQHF.

This clonotype was detected many times. The chain has TRBV28 and TRBJ2-2; D is undetermined. Trimming removed 5 bases from V and 6 bases from J, with 7 bases in between. CDR1 is MDHEN and CDR2 is SYDVKM in the germline V gene. The CDR3 length is 12 residues. CDR3 DNA: TGTGCCAGCAGTCGGGTGGCCGGGGAGCTGTTTTTT. Its translation is CASSRVAGELFF.

The J gene is TRBJ2-1, the V gene TRBV5-1; D possibly corresponds to TRBD2 (6 bases). The CDR3 sequence is 15 residues long. Trimming took 0 bases from V and 2 from J, leaving 9 bases between them. CDR1 is SGHRS and CDR2 is YFSETQ in the germline V gene. CDR3 sequence reads: CASSLVAGTYNEQFF. In nucleotides, the CDR3 is TGCGCCAGCAGCTTGGTTGCGGGAACCTACAATGAGCAGTTCTTC.

This clonotype was observed a single time. A much bigger clone sits one base away, suggesting this may be a read error. V is TRBV7-2 and J is TRBJ1-4; 7 bases agree with TRBD1. The CDR3 contains 15 residues. After removal of 5 bases from V and 9 bases from J, the junction contained 12 bases not matched to a gene. Germline-derived CDR1 and CDR2 are SGHTA and FQGNSA. CDR3 DNA: TGTGCCAGCAGCAAAGGGACAGCGGATCTTAAAAAACTGTTTTTT. Translation gives CASSKGTADLKKLFF. Using reference TRBV7-2 and TRBJ1-4 for the parts outside the CDR3, the full variable domain is GAGVSQSPSNKVTEKGKDVELRCDPISGHTALYWYRQSLGQGLEFLIYFQGNSAPDKSGLPSDRFSAERTGGSVSTLTIQRTQQEDSAVYLCASSKGTADLKKLFFGSGTQLSVL.

This clonotype was picked up a small number of times. V usage is TRBV20-1 and J usage is TRBJ2-7; perhaps TRBD2 as D (5 bases). The CDR3 is 15 amino acids. CDR1 is DFQATT, CDR2 SNEGSKA, per germline (reference sequence). Trimming left V 0 bases short and J 5 bases short, with 17 bases between. This CDR3 is CSARDGVRGRHEQYF. The DNA for the CDR3 is TGCAGTGCTAGAGATGGGGTACGGGGAAGGCACGAGCAGTACTTC.

At least ten counts were recorded for this clonotype. The chain uses TRBV6-5 and TRBJ2-7; D might be TRBD2 (6 bases). Trimming cost V 5 bases and J 6 bases, with 23 bases left between them. The CDR3 runs 16 residues. CDR1 and CDR2 (germline): MNHEY, SVGAGI. CDR3 loop: CASSHAGTLRPSEQYF. The CDR3 coding sequence is TGTGCCAGCAGTCACGCGGGGACGCTCCGACCCTCCGAGCAGTACTTC.

There are many counts of this clonotype. The gene calls are TRBV7-2 and TRBJ2-7; D remains ambiguous. Germline loops: CDR1 SGHTA, CDR2 FQGNSA. The CDR3 is made up of 14 amino acids. Trimming removed 2 bases at V and 0 bases at J, with 8 bases between. The CDR3 DNA reads as TGTGCCAGCAGCTTAAGGCAGACCTCCTACGAGCAGTACTTC. Its translation is CASSLRQTSYEQYF.

This clonotype was picked up a small number of times. The chain employs TRBV7-2 and TRBJ2-6; 7 bases are a match to TRBD1. Germline trimming cut 4 bases from V and 0 bases from J; bases unmatched to any gene: 3. This CDR3 has 16 residues. Germline-derived CDR1 and CDR2 are SGHTA and FQGNSA. The CDR3 sequence: CASSWTGPSGANVLTF. CDR3 nucleotides: TGTGCCAGCAGCTGGACAGGACCCTCTGGGGCCAACGTCCTGACTTTC.

This clonotype was recorded at least ten times. The chain couples TRBV18 to TRBJ2-5, with D perhaps being TRBD1 or TRBD2 (5 bases each). CDR1 and CDR2 (germline): KGHSH, LQKENI. Trimming removed 8 bases from V and 5 bases from J, with 15 bases in between. CDR3 length: 13 amino acids. The CDR3 is CASGRGARETQYF. CDR3 coding DNA: TGTGCCAGCGGGAGAGGGGCCAGGGAGACCCAGTACTTC.

At least ten counts were recorded for this clonotype. The chain joins TRBV7-9 to TRBJ2-1; D possibly uses TRBD1 or TRBD2 (5 bases each). The germline gives CDR1 SEHNR, CDR2 FQNEAQ (reference sequence). The CDR3 sequence is 14 residues long. V lost 5 bases and J lost 0, with 8 bases in between. CDR3 protein: CASSPRGSYNEQFF. Written as DNA, the CDR3 is TGTGCCAGCAGCCCGAGGGGCTCCTACAATGAGCAGTTCTTC.

Ten or more counts support this clonotype. The CDR3 here is CASSRTRNTEAFF. As DNA, the CDR3 is TGTGCCAGCAGCCGGACAAGGAACACTGAAGCTTTCTTT. This rearrangement joins TRBV7-3 to TRBJ1-1; tentatively, D is TRBD1 (5 bases). Germline V gives CDR1 SGHTA, CDR2 FQGTGA. Trimming took 5 bases from V and 1 from J, leaving 8 bases between them. The CDR3 runs to 13 residues.

V usage is TRBV5-6 and J usage is TRBJ1-3; no firm D call. The V end was cut by 5 bases, the J end by 4 bases, with 10 bases between. Per the germline V gene, CDR1 is SGHDT and CDR2 is YYEEEE. This CDR3 has 13 residues. CDR3 protein: CASRIAGGNTIYF. The DNA for the CDR3 is TGTGCCAGCAGGATCGCTGGGGGAAACACCATATATTTT. The full variable domain, its missing parts supplied by reference TRBV5-6 and TRBJ1-3, is DAGVTQSPTHLIKTRGQQVTLRCSPKSGHDTVSWYQQALGQGPQFIFQYYEEEERQRGNFPDRFSGHQFPNYSSELNVNALLLGDSALYLCASRIAGGNTIYFGEGSWLTVV.

The table lists this clonotype with a few counts. The V call is TRBV7-6, the J call TRBJ2-5, with 9 bases lining up with TRBD2. Germline loops: CDR1 SGHVS, CDR2 FNYEAQ. Trimming cost V 7 bases and J 4 bases; bases outside gene matches: 10. The length of the CDR3 is 15 residues. CDR3 sequence reads: CASTPRPAGGETQYF. The CDR3 nucleotides read TGTGCCAGCACACCCCGCCCAGCGGGAGGAGAGACCCAGTACTTC.

In this sample, this clonotype turned up many times. The rearrangement links TRBV7-2 to TRBJ2-1; TRBD2 might be the D (6 bases). V was clipped by 1 base and J by 12 bases, with 16 bases between them. CDR1 and CDR2 (germline): SGHTA, FQGNSA. CDR3 length: 14 residues. The CDR3 DNA reads TGTGCCAGCAGCTTAGAAGTGGGGGTCGGGGGGCAGTTCTTC. It codes for CASSLEVGVGGQFF.

This clonotype appeared a few times. The chain links TRBV4-2 to TRBJ2-6; no clear D. CDR1 LGHNA and CDR2 YNFKEQ come from the germline V gene. Trimming pared 0 bases from V and 4 bases from J, leaving 10 bases between. The CDR3 covers 16 residues. This CDR3 reads CASSQELRTGANVLTF. The CDR3 bases are TGTGCCAGCAGCCAAGAACTGAGGACGGGGGCCAACGTCCTGACTTTC.

The CDR3 here is CASSPLRTDQPQHF. The CDR3 region has the DNA TGTGCCAGCTCACCCCTCAGAACGGATCAGCCCCAGCATTTT. The rearrangement joins TRBV18 to TRBJ1-5, with unresolved D. CDR1 is KGHSH and CDR2 is LQKENI in the germline V gene. CDR3 length: 14 residues. Trimming removed 3 bases from V and 5 bases from J, with 11 bases in between.

This clonotype was counted only a few times. The chain recombines TRBV15 with TRBJ2-3; 10 bases agree with TRBD2. CDR3 length equals 17 residues. Trimming at V came to 1 base and at J to 2 bases, leaving 6 bases not matched to a gene. From germline, CDR1 is LNHNV and CDR2 YYDKDF (reference sequence). CDR3 DNA: TGTGCCACCAGCAGAGCATTAGCGGGAGGCCCCACAGATACGCAGTATTTT. Translating it yields CATSRALAGGPTDTQYF.

This clonotype has only a few counts. This chain links TRBV5-1 with TRBJ2-5; tentatively, D is TRBD1 (5 bases). The CDR3 is 15 residues long. Germline V gene sequence: CDR1 SGHRS, CDR2 YFSETQ. V was shortened by 2 bases and J by 2 bases, with 13 bases between the two germline ends. For the CDR3, the DNA is TGCGCCAGCAGCTTCACCGGCGCAGGGCAAGAGACCCAGTACTTC. Translation: CASSFTGAGQETQYF. The full variable domain, rest sourced from reference TRBV5-1 and TRBJ2-5, is KAGVTQTPRYLIKTRGQQVTLSCSPISGHRSVSWYQQTPGQGLQFLFEYFSETQRNKGNFPGRFSGRQFSNSRSEMNVSTLELGDSALYLCASSFTGAGQETQYFGPGTRLLVL.

This clonotype was found many times. The chain recombines TRBV7-9 with TRBJ1-5; D gene unclear. The CDR3 sequence is 13 residues long. Germline CDR1 reads SEHNR; CDR2 reads FQNEAQ (reference sequence). The V end lost 0 bases, the J end lost 5 bases, and 5 bases lay between the germline ends. CDR3 bases: TGTGCCAGCAGCTTAGCGGGTCATCAGCCCCAGCATTTT. Residues: CASSLAGHQPQHF.

This clonotype has a count of ten or more. The gene calls are TRBV15 and TRBJ2-1, with 9 bases aligning to TRBD1. Per the germline V gene, CDR1 is LNHNV and CDR2 is YYDKDF (reference sequence). This CDR3 region has 16 residues. Losses at the gene ends were 1 base for V and 5 bases for J; bases not matched to a gene: 6. The chain's CDR3 is CATSRARTGVNNEQFF. The CDR3 DNA reads TGTGCCACCAGCAGAGCACGGACAGGGGTTAACAATGAGCAGTTCTTC.

The table lists this clonotype with many counts. The chain combines TRBV5-1 with TRBJ2-3; D ambiguous. The CDR3 has 12 amino acids. V gave up 0 bases and J gave up 6 bases, with 5 bases separating them. CDR1 and CDR2 (germline): SGHRS, YFSETQ. CDR3: CASSLESDTQYF. CDR3 DNA: TGCGCCAGCAGCTTGGAGTCGGATACGCAGTATTTT.